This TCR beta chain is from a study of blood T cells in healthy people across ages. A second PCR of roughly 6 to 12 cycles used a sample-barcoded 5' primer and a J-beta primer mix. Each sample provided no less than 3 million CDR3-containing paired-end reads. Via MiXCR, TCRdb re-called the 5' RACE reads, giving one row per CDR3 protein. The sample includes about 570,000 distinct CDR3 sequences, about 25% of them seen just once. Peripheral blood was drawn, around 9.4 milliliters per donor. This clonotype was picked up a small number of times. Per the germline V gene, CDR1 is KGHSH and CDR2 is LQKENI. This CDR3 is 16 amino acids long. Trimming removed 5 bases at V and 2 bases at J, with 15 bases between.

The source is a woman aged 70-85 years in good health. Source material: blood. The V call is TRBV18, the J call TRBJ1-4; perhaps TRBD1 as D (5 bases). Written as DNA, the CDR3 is TGTGCCAGCTCAGCGATGGGCAGGGCTACTAATGAAAAACTGTTTTTT. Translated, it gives CASSAMGRATNEKLFF.